This T cell receptor (beta chain) emerged from a study of technical replicates of blood from a handful of donors. Libraries were prepared by immunoSEQ multiplex PCR; TCRdb keeps only in-frame clonotypes and omits some of them. The data show about 56,000 clones, just under 95% seen once. Trimming cost V 3 bases and J 3 bases, with 8 bases left between them. This CDR3 is 13 amino acids long. Germline assignment: CDR1 LNHDA and CDR2 SQIVND (reference sequence). The sample holds one count of this clone. The sequence derives from a human donor in good health. Some clones in this sample may be carry-over from other donors' samples. V usage is TRBV19 and J usage is TRBJ1-2; D is uncertain. The specimen was PBMCs. The CDR3 sequence: CASSILQHYGYTF. The CDR3, as DNA: TGTGCCAGTAGTATCCTACAGCACTATGGCTACACCTTC. Full variable domain (outside the CDR3, taken from reference TRBV19 and TRBJ1-2): DGGITQSPKYLFRKEGQNVTLSCEQNLNHDAMYWYRQDPGQGLRLIYYSQIVNDFQKGDIAEGYSVSREKKESFPLTVTSAQKNPTAFYLCASSILQHYGYTFGSGTRLTVV.